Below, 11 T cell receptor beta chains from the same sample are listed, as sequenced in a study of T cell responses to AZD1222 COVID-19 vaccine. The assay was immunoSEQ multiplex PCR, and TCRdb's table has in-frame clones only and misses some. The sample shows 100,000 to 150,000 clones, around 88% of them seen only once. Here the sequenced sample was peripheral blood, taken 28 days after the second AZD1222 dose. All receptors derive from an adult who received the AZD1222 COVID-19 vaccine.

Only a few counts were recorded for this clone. CDR3 in DNA: TGTGCCAGCAGCCCCCAGCGGGGGGCCAACATTCAGTACTTC. The encoded protein is CASSPQRGANIQYF. The rearrangement joins TRBV5-4 to TRBJ2-4, with 9 bases identical to TRBD2. Trimming at V came to 4 bases and at J to 7 bases, leaving 6 bases not matched to a gene. Germline CDR1 reads SGHNT; CDR2 reads YYREEE (reference sequence). The CDR3 extends over 14 amino acids.

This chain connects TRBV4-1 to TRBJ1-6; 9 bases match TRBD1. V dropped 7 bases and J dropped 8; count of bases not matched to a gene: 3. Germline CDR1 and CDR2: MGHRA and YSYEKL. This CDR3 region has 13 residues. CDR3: CASKRQGDSPLHF. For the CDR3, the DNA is TGCGCCAGCAAACGACAGGGGGATTCACCCCTCCACTTT.

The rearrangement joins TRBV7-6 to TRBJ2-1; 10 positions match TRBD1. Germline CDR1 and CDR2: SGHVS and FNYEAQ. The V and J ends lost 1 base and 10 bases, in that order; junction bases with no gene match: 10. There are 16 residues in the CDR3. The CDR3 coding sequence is TGTGCCAGCAGCTTAGGACAGGGGGCGGTCCTCTCGGAGCAGTTCTTC. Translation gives CASSLGQGAVLSEQFF.

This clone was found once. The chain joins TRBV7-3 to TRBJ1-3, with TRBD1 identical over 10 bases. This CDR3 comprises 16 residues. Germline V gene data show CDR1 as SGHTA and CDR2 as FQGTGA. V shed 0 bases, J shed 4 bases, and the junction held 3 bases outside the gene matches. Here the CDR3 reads CASSLTGQGSGNTIYF. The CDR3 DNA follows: TGTGCCAGCAGCTTAACGGGACAGGGGTCAGGAAACACCATATATTTT. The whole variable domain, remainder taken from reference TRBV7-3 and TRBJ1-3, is GAGVSQTPSNKVTEKGKYVELRCDPISGHTALYWYRQSLGQGPEFLIYFQGTGAADDSGLPNDRFFAVRPEGSVSTLKIQRTERGDSAVYLCASSLTGQGSGNTIYFGEGSWLTVV.

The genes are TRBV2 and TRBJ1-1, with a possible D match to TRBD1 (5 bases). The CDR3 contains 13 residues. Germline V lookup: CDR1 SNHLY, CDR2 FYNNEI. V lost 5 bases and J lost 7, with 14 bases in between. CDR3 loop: CASSRGLLGEAFF. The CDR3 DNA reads TGTGCCAGCAGTAGGGGTCTTTTAGGTGAAGCTTTCTTT.

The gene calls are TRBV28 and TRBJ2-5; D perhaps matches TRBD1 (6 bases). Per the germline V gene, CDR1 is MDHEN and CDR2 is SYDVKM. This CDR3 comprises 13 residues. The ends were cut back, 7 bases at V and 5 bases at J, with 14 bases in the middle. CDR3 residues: CASTRGLGETQYF. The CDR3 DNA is TGTGCCAGCACTAGGGGGTTAGGTGAGACCCAGTACTTC.

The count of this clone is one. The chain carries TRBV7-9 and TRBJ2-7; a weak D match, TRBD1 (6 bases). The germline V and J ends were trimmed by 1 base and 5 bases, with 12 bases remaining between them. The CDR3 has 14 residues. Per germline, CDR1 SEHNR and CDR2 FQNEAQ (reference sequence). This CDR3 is CASSLDGGRDEQYF. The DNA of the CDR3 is TGTGCCAGCAGCTTAGATGGGGGCAGGGACGAGCAGTACTTC.

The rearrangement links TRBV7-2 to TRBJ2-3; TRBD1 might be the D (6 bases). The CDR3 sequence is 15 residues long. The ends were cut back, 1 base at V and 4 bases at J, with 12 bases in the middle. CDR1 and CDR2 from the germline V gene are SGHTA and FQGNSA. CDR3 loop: CASSLVWSGADTQYF. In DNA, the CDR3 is TGTGCCAGCAGCTTAGTTTGGTCAGGGGCAGATACGCAGTATTTT. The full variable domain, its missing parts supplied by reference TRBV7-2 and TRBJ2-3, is GAGVSQSPSNKVTEKGKDVELRCDPISGHTALYWYRQSLGQGLEFLIYFQGNSAPDKSGLPSDRFSAERTGGSVSTLTIQRTQQEDSAVYLCASSLVWSGADTQYFGPGTRLTVL.

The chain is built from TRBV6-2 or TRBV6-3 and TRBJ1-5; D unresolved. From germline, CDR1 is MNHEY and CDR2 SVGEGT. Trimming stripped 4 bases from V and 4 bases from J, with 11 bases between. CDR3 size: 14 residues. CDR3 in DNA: TGTGCCAGCAGTTCGGGGAGGGAAAATCAGCCCCAGCATTTT. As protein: CASSSGRENQPQHF.

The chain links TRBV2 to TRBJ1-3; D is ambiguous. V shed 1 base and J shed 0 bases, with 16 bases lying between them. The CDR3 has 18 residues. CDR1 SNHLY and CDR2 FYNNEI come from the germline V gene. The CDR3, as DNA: TGTGCCAGCAGTGAAGGGTACTCTCTAACATACTCTGGAAACACCATATATTTT. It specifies CASSEGYSLTYSGNTIYF. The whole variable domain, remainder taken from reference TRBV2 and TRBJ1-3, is EPEVTQTPSHQVTQMGQEVILRCVPISNHLYFYWYRQILGQKVEFLVSFYNNEISEKSEIFDDQFSVERPDGSNFTLKIRSTKLEDSAMYFCASSEGYSLTYSGNTIYFGEGSWLTVV.

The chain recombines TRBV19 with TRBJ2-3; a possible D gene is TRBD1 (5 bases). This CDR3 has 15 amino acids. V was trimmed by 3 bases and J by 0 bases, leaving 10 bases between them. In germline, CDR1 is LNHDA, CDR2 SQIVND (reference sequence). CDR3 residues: CASSMSPGSTDTQYF. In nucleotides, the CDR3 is TGTGCCAGTAGTATGAGTCCAGGGAGCACAGATACGCAGTATTTT. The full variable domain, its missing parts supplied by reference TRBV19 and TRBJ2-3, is DGGITQSPKYLFRKEGQNVTLSCEQNLNHDAMYWYRQDPGQGLRLIYYSQIVNDFQKGDIAEGYSVSREKKESFPLTVTSAQKNPTAFYLCASSMSPGSTDTQYFGPGTRLTVL.